This T cell receptor (beta chain) was found in a study of T cell responses to AZD1222 COVID-19 vaccine. The method was immunoSEQ multiplex PCR; TCRdb's version includes in-frame clones alone and lacks a portion of them. The data show roughly 200,000 clones, with about 91% seen just once and roughly 8% held by the top ten. V was clipped by 0 bases and J by 3 bases, with 6 bases between them. Germline values: CDR1 SGHVS, CDR2 FNYEAQ. This CDR3 has 15 residues. The study's findings and limits: The donor group comprised mostly white British people and more females; the analysis possibly underestimated clonal diversity. Along spike, vaccine-associated CD4 TCRs were found throughout, with dominance at 160-218 and 743-854.

This clone was counted once. Its antigen is not known. The chain employs TRBV7-6 and TRBJ1-6, with D unresolved. This receptor was identified in an adult in good health. The sample consisted of peripheral blood, taken on day 0 of AZD1222 vaccination. CDR3 protein: CASSLAQIYNSPLHF. DNA for the CDR3: TGTGCCAGCAGCTTAGCACAGATCTATAATTCACCCCTCCACTTT.